This entry describes one T cell receptor (beta chain). The entry originates in a study of blood T cells in healthy people across ages. Isolated PBMCs totaled at least 6 million in each sample. The germline CDR1 and CDR2 sequences are DFQATT and SNEGSKA (reference sequence). The CDR3 runs 13 residues. The V end lost 0 bases, the J end lost 8 bases, and 11 bases lay between the germline ends. Sample-barcoded 5' priming and a J-beta primer mix drove a second PCR of roughly 6 to 12 cycles. TCRdb reprocessed the 5' RACE reads with MiXCR, giving one entry per CDR3 protein. The sample carries over 1,300,000 distinct CDR3 sequences, 59% recorded once.

The sequence was collected from a man aged 18-30 years in good health. V usage is TRBV20-1 and J usage is TRBJ2-1; D is unresolved. Sample: blood. CDR3 in amino acids: CSAREGGRYEQFF. CDR3 DNA: TGCAGTGCTAGAGAAGGCGGCCGTTATGAGCAGTTCTTC.